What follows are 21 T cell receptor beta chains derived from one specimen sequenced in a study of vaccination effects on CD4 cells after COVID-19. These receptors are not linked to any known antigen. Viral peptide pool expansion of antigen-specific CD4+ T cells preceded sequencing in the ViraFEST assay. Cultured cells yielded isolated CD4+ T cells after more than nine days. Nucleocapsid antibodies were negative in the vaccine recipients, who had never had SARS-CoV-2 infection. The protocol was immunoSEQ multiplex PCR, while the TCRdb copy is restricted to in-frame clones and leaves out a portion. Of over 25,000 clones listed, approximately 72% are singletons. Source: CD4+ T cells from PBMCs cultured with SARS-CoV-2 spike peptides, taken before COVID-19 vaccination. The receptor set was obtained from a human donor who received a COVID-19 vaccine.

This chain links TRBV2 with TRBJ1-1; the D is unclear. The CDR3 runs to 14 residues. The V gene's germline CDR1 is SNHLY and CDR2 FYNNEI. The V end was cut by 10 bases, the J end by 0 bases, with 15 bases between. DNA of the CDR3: TGTGCCACCACCTTCGGGCATATGAACACTGAAGCTTTCTTT. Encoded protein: CATTFGHMNTEAFF.

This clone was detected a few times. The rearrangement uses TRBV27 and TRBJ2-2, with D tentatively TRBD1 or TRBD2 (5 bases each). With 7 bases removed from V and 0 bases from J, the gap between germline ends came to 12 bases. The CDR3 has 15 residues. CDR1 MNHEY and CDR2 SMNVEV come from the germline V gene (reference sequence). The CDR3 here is CASTGLAANTGELFF. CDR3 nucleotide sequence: TGTGCCAGCACGGGGCTAGCAGCGAACACCGGGGAGCTGTTTTTT.

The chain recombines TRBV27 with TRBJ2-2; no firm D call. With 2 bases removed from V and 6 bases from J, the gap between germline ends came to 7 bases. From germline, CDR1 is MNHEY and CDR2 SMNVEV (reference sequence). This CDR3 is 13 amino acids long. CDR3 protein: CASSLKGPGELFF. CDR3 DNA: TGTGCCAGCAGTTTAAAGGGTCCCGGGGAGCTGTTTTTT.

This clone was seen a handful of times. The CDR3 DNA reads as TGTGCCAGCAGCCCCGGGCTCCCAGGGGATGGCTACACCTTC. This sequence encodes CASSPGLPGDGYTF. The V gene is TRBV6-5, the J gene TRBJ1-2; weak D call: TRBD1 (6 bases). The CDR3 has 14 residues. Per germline, CDR1 MNHEY and CDR2 SVGAGI. V lost 6 bases, J lost 6 bases, and 17 bases lay in between.

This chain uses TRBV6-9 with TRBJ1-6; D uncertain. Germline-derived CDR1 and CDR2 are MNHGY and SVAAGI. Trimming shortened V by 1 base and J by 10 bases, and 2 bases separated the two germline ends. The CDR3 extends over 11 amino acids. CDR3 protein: CASSYCSPLHF. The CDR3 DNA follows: TGTGCCAGCAGTTATTGCTCACCCCTCCACTTT.

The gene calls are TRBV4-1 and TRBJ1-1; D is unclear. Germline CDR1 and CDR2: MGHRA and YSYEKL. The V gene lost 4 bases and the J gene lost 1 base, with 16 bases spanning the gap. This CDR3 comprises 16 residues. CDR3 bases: TGCGCCAGCAGCCCGGATACGAAGTCGGGGAACACTGAAGCTTTCTTT. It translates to CASSPDTKSGNTEAFF.

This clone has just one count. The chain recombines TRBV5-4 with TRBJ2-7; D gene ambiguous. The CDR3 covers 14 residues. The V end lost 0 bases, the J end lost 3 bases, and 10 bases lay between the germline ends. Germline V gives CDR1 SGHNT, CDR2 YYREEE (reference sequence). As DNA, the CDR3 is TGTGCCAGCAGCTTGGATCTCAGAAGCTACGAGCAGTACTTC. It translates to CASSLDLRSYEQYF.

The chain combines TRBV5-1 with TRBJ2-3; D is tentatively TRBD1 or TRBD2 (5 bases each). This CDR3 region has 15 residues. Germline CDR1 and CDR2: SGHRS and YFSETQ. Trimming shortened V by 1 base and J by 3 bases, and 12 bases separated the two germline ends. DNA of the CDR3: TGCGCCAGCAGCTTGCAGGGAGTGACGACAGATACGCAGTATTTT. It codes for CASSLQGVTTDTQYF.

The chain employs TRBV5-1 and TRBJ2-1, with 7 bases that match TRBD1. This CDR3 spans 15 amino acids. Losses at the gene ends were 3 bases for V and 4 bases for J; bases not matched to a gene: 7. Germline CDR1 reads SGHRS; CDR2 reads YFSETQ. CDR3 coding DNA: TGCGCCAGCAGCTGGGACAGTATTAATTACAATGAGCAGTTCTTC. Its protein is CASSWDSINYNEQFF.

CDR3 DNA: TGTGCCACCAGTGATTTTTCCCAGGGTGGATTGCAGTACTTC. This gives the protein CATSDFSQGGLQYF. The chain couples TRBV24-1 to TRBJ2-7; a possible D gene is TRBD1 (5 bases). The V and J ends lost 1 base and 9 bases respectively, with 15 bases between them. CDR3 length equals 14 residues. Per germline, CDR1 KGHDR and CDR2 SFDVKD.

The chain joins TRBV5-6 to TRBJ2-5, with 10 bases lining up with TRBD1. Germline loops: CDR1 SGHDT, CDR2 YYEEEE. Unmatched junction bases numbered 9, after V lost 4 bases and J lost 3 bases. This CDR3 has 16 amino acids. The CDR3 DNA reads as TGTGCCAGCAGCGTACGACAGGGGGCGTTGAAAGAGACCCAGTACTTC. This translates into CASSVRQGALKETQYF.

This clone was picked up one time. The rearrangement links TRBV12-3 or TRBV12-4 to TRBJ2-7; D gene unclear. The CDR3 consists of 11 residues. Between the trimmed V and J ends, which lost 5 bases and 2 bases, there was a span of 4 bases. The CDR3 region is CASSPAYEQYF. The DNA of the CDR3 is TGTGCCAGCAGTCCGGCCTACGAGCAGTACTTC.

CDR3 region: CASSRDRAETQYF. The CDR3 nucleotides are TGTGCCAGCAGCCGCGACAGGGCGGAGACCCAGTACTTC. This chain links TRBV12-3 or TRBV12-4 with TRBJ2-5; TRBD1 agrees at 7 bases. This CDR3 has 13 amino acids. The trim removed 6 bases at V and 5 bases at J, leaving 6 bases unmatched.

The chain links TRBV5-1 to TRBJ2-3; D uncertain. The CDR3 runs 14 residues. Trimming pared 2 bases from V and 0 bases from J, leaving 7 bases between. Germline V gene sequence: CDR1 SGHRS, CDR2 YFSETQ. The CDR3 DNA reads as TGCGCCAGCAGCTTAGAGACTAGCACAGATACGCAGTATTTT. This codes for CASSLETSTDTQYF.

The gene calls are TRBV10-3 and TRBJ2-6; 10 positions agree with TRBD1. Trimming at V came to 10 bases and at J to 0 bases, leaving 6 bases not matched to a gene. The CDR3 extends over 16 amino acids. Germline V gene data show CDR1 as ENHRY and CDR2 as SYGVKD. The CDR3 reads CATGQGGGSGANVLTF. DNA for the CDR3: TGTGCCACCGGACAGGGGGGGGGCTCTGGGGCCAACGTCCTGACTTTC.

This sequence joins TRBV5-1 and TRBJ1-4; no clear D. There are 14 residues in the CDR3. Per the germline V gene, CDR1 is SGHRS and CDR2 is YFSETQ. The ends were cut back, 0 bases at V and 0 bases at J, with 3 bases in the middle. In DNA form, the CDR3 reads TGCGCCAGCAGCTTGGTAGCAACTAATGAAAAACTGTTTTTT. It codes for CASSLVATNEKLFF.

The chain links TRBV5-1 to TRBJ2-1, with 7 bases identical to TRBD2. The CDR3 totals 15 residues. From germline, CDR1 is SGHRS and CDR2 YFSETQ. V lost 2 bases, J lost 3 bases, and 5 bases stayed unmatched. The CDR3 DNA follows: TGCGCCAGCAGCTTCGGACTAGACGGCTACAATGAGCAGTTCTTC. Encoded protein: CASSFGLDGYNEQFF.

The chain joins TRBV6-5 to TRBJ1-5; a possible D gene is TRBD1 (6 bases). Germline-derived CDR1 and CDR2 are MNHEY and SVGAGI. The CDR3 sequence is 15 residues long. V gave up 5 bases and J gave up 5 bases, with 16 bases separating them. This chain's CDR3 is CASSTYRVGYQPQHF. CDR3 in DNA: TGTGCCAGCAGTACCTACAGGGTCGGTTATCAGCCCCAGCATTTT.

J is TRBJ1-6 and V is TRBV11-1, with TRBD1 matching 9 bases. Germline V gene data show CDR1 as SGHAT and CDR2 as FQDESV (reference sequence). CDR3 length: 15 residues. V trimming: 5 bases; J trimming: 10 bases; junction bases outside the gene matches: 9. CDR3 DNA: TGTGCCAGCAGCGACACCGGGACAGGGAACTCACCCCTCCACTTT. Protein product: CASSDTGTGNSPLHF.

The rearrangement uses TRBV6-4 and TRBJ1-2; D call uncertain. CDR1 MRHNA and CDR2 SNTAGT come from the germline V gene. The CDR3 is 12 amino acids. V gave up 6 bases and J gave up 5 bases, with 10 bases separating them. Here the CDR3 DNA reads TGTGCCAGCAGATCGGACGGATATGGCTACACCTTC. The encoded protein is CASRSDGYGYTF.

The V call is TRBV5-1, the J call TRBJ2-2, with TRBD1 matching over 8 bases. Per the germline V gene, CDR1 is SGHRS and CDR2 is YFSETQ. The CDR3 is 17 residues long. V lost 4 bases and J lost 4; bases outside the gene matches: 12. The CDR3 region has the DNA TGCGCCAGCAGCAGTGGCTTGGCAGGGGGCTTCACCGGGGAGCTGTTTTTT. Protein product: CASSSGLAGGFTGELFF.